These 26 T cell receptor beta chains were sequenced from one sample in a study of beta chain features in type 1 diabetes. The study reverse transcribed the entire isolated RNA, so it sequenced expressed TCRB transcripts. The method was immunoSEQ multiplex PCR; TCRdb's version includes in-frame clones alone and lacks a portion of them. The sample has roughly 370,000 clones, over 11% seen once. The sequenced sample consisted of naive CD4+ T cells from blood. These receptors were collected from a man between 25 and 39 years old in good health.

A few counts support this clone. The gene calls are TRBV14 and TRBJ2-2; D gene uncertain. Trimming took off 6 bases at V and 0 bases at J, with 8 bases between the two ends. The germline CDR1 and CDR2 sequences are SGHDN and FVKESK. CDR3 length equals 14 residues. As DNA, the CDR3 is TGTGCCAGCAGACGCAGAGCGAACACCGGGGAGCTGTTTTTT. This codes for CASRRRANTGELFF. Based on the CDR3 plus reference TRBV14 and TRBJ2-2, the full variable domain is EAGVTQFPSHSVIEKGQTVTLRCDPISGHDNLYWYRRVMGKEIKFLLHFVKESKQDESGMPNNRFLAERTGGTYSTLKVQPAELEDSGVYFCASRRRANTGELFFGEGSRLTVL.

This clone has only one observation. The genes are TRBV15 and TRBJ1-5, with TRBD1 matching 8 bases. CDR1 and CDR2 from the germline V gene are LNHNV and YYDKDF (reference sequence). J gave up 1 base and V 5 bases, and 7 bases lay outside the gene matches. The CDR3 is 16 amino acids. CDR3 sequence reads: CATSAQGANSNQPQHF. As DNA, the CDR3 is TGTGCCACCAGCGCGCAGGGGGCAAACAGCAATCAGCCCCAGCATTTT.

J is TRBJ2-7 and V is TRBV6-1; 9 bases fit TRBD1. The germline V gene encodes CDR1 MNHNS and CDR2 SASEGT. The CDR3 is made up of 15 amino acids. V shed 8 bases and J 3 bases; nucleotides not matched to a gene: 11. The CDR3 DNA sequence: TGTGCCAGCTTTCCGGGACAGGGAGTACTCTACGAGCAGTACTTC. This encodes CASFPGQGVLYEQYF.

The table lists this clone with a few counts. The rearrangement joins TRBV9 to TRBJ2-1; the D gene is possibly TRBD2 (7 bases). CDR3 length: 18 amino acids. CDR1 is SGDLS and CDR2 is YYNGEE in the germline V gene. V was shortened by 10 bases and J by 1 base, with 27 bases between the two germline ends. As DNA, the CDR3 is TGTGCCGACCCCCTAAATTCTCGGGCGGGGGCATCCTACAATGAGCAGTTCTTC. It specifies CADPLNSRAGASYNEQFF.

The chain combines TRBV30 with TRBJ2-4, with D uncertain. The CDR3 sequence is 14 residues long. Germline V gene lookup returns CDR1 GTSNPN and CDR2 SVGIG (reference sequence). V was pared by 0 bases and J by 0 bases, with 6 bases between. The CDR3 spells CAWSVSGAKNIQYF. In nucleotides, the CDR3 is TGTGCCTGGAGTGTATCAGGAGCCAAAAACATTCAGTACTTC.

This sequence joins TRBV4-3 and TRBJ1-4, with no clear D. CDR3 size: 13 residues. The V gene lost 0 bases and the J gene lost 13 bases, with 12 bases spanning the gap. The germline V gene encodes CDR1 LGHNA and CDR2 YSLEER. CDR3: CASSQERGQGLFF. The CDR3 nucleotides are TGCGCCAGCAGCCAAGAACGGGGTCAAGGACTGTTTTTT.

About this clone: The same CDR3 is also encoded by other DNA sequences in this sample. As DNA, the CDR3 is TGTGCCAGCTCACAAGGCACCGGGGAGCTGTTTTTT. Translation: CASSQGTGELFF. This sequence joins TRBV18 and TRBJ2-2; D remains ambiguous. Germline values: CDR1 KGHSH, CDR2 LQKENI. The CDR3 sequence is 12 residues long. Trimming shortened V by 4 bases and J by 4 bases, and 4 bases separated the two germline ends. Full variable domain (outside the CDR3, taken from reference TRBV18 and TRBJ2-2): NAGVMQNPRHLVRRRGQEARLRCSPMKGHSHVYWYRQLPEEGLKFMVYLQKENIIDESGMPKERFSAEFPKEGPSILRIQQVVRGDSAAYFCASSQGTGELFFGEGSRLTVL.

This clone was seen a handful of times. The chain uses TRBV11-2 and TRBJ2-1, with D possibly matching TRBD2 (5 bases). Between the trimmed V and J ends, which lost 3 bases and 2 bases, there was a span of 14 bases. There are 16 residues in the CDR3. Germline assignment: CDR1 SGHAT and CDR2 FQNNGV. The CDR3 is CASSFWAAVTYNEQFF. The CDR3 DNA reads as TGTGCCAGCAGCTTTTGGGCAGCGGTAACCTACAATGAGCAGTTCTTC.

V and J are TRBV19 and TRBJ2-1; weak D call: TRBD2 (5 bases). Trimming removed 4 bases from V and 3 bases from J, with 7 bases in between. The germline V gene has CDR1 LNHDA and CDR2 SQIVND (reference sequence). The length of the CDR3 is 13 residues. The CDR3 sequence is CASSSGSYNEQFF. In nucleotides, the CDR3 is TGTGCCAGTAGTAGTGGGAGCTACAATGAGCAGTTCTTC.

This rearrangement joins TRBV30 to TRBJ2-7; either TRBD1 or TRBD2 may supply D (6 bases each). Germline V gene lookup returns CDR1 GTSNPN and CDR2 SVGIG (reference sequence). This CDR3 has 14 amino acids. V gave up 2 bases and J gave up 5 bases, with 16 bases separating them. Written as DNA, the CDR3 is TGTGCCTGGAGTCCCGGGGGCAGGGGCCACGAGCAGTACGTC. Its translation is CAWSPGGRGHEQYV.

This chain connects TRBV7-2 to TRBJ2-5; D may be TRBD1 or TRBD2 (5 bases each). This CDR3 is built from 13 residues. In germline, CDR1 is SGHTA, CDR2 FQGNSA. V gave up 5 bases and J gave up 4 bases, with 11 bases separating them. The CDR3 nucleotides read TGTGCCAGCAGCACGGGGACGGGAGAGACCCAGTACTTC. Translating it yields CASSTGTGETQYF.

CDR3 region: CASSDAGDEKLFF. CDR3 in DNA: TGTGCCAGCAGTGACGCGGGCGATGAAAAACTGTTTTTT. The genes are TRBV7-2 and TRBJ1-4, with no clear D. The CDR3 consists of 13 residues. In germline, CDR1 is SGHTA, CDR2 FQGNSA. V lost 6 bases and J lost 6, with 11 bases in between. The complete variable domain, with remaining parts taken from reference TRBV7-2 and TRBJ1-4, reads GAGVSQSPSNKVTEKGKDVELRCDPISGHTALYWYRQSLGQGLEFLIYFQGNSAPDKSGLPSDRFSAERTGGSVSTLTIQRTQQEDSAVYLCASSDAGDEKLFFGSGTQLSVL.

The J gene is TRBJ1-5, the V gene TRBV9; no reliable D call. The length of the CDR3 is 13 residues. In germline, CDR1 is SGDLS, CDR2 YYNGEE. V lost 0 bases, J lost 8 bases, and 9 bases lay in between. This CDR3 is CASSVGGSEPQHF. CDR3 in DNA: TGTGCCAGCAGCGTAGGCGGGAGTGAGCCCCAGCATTTT.

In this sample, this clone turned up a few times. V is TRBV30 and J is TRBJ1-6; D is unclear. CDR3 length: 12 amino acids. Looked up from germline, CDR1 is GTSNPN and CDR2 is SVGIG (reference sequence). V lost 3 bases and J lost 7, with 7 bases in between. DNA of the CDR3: TGTGCCTGGAGCCCGACGAATTCACCCCTCCACTTT. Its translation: CAWSPTNSPLHF.

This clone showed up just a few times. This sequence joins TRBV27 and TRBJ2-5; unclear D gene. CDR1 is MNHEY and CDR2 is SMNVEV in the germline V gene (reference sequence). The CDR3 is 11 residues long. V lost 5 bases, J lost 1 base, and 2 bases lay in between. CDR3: CASSPQETQYF. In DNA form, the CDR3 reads TGTGCCAGCAGTCCCCAAGAGACCCAGTACTTC.

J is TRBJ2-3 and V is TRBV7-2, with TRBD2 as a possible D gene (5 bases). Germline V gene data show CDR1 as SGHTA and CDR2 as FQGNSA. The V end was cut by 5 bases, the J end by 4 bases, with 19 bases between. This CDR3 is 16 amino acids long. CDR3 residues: CASSPSGIPGADTQYF. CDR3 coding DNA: TGTGCCAGCAGCCCTTCCGGGATCCCCGGAGCAGATACGCAGTATTTT.

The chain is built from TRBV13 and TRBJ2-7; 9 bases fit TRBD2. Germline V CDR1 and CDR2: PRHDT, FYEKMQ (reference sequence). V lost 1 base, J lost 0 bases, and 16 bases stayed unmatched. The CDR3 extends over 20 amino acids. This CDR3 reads CASSLVAYKEAGGRSYEQYF. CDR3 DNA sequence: TGTGCCAGCAGCTTAGTGGCGTACAAGGAAGCGGGGGGCCGCTCCTACGAGCAGTACTTC.

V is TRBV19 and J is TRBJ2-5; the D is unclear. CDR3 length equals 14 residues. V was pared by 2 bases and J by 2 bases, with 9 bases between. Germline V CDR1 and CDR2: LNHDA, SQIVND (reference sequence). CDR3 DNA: TGTGCCAGTAGTATACACAGTATTCAAGAGACCCAGTACTTC. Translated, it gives CASSIHSIQETQYF. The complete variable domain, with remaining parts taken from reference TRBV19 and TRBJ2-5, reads DGGITQSPKYLFRKEGQNVTLSCEQNLNHDAMYWYRQDPGQGLRLIYYSQIVNDFQKGDIAEGYSVSREKKESFPLTVTSAQKNPTAFYLCASSIHSIQETQYFGPGTRLLVL.

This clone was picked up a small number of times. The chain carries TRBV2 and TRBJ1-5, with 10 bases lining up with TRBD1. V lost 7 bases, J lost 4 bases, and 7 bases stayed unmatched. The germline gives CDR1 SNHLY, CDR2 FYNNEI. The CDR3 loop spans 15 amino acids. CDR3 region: CASNNRDRGNQPQHF. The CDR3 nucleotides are TGTGCCAGCAATAACCGGGACAGGGGAAATCAGCCCCAGCATTTT.

CDR3: CASSLASGGRNEQFF. The CDR3 DNA follows: TGTGCCAGCAGCTTAGCTAGCGGGGGTAGGAATGAGCAGTTCTTC. V gene TRBV7-6 combines with J gene TRBJ2-1; TRBD2 agrees at 9 bases. The CDR3 sequence is 15 residues long. Germline V lookup: CDR1 SGHVS, CDR2 FNYEAQ. Losses at the gene ends were 0 bases for V and 7 bases for J; bases not matched to a gene: 4.

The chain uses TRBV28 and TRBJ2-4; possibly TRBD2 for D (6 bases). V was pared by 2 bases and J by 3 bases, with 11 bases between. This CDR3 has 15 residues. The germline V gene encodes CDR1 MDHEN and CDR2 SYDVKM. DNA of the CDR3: TGTGCCAGCAGTTTAGGGGGGTTTGGCAAAAACATTCAGTACTTC. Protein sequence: CASSLGGFGKNIQYF.

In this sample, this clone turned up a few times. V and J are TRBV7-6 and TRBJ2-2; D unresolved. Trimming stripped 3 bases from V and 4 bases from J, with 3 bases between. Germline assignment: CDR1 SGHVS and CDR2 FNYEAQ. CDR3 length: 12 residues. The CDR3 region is CASSFRTGELFF. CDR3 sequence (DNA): TGTGCCAGCAGCTTTCGCACCGGGGAGCTGTTTTTT.

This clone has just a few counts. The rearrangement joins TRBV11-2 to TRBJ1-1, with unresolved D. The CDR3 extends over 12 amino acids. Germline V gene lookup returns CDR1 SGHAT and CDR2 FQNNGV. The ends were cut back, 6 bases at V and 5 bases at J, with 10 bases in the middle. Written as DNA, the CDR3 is TGTGCCAGCAGAGACCAGTGGACTGAAGCTTTCTTT. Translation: CASRDQWTEAFF. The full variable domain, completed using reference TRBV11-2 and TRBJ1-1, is EAGVAQSPRYKIIEKRQSVAFWCNPISGHATLYWYQQILGQGPKLLIQFQNNGVVDDSQLPKDRFSAERLKGVDSTLKIQPAKLEDSAVYLCASRDQWTEAFFGQGTRLTVV.

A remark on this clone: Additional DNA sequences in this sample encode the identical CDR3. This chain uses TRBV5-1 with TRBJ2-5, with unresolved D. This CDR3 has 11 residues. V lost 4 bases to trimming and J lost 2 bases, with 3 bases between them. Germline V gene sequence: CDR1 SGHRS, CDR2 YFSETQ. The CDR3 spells CASSTQETQYF. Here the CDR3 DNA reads TGCGCCAGCAGCACGCAAGAGACCCAGTACTTC.

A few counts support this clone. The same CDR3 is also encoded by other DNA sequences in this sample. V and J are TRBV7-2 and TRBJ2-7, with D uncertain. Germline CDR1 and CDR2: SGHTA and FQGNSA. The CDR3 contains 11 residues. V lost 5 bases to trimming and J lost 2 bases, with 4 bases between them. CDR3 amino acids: CASSAAYEQYF. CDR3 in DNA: TGTGCCAGCAGCGCGGCCTACGAGCAGTACTTC.

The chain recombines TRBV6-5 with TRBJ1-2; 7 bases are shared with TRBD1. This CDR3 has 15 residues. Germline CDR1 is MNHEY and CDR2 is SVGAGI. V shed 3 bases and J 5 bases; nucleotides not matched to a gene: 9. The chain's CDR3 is CASSYALGQIYGYTF. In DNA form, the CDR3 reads TGTGCCAGCAGTTATGCCCTGGGACAGATATATGGCTACACCTTC.